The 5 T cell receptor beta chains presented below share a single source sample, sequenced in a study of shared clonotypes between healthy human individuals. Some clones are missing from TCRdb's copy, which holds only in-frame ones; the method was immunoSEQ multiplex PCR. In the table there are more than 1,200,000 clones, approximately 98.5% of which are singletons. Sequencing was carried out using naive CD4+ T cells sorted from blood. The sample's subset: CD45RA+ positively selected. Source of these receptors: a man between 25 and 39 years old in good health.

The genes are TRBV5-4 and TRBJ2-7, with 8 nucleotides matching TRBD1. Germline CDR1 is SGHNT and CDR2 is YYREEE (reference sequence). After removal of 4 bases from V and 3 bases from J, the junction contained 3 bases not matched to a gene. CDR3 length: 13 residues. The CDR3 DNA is TGTGCCAGCAGCCGACAGGGGTACTACGAGCAGTACTTC. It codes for CASSRQGYYEQYF.

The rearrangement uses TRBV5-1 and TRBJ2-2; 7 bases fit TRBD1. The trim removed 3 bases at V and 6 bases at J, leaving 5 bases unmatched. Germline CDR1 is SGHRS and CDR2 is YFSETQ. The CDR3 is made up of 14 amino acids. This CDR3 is CASSSDRVAGELFF. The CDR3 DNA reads TGCGCCAGCAGCTCTGACAGGGTTGCCGGGGAGCTGTTTTTT.

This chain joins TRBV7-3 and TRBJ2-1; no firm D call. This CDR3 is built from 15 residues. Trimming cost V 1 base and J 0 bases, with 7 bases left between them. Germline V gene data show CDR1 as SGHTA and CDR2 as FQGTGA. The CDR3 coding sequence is TGTGCCAGCAGCTTAATCAGGAGCTCCTACAATGAGCAGTTCTTC. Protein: CASSLIRSSYNEQFF.

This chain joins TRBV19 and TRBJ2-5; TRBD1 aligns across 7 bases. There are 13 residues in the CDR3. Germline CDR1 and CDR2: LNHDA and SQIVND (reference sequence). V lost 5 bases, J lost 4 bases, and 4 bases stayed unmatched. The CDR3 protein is CASSPRQGETQYF. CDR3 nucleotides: TGTGCCAGTAGTCCCAGACAGGGAGAGACCCAGTACTTC.

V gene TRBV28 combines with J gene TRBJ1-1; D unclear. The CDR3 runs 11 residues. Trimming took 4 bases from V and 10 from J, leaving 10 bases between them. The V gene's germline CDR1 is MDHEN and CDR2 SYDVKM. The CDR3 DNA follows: TGTGCCAGCAGTTCCCCCCTGGCAGCTTTCTTT. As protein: CASSSPLAAFF.